The clone carrying this T cell receptor (beta chain) was detected only a few times. As yet, its antigen is unknown. As originally analysed: For papillary thyroid cancer, a distant-metastasis classifier was constructed from CDR3 differences observed across clinicopathological groups. TCRdb redid the clone calls on the PCR reads using MiXCR. The V and J calls and clone size are TCRdb's, not the authors'. The repertoire holds around 20,000 clones, with under 30% as singletons. The data were obtained in a study of metastatic and nonmetastatic thyroid tumors. Study-level information: Across blood and tumor or nodule tissue, repertoires from malignant and benign thyroid patients were compared with one another.

General study points: Across blood and tumor, TCR beta diversity in malignant thyroid tumors was reportedly significantly higher than in benign nodules.

V lost 7 bases and J lost 8; bases outside the gene matches: 14. Germline assignment: CDR1 MDHEN and CDR2 SYDVKM. This CDR3 has 15 amino acids. Thyroid surgery took place with no prior treatment in any patient. Sequencing input: tumor tissue. This chain links TRBV28 with TRBJ2-1; TRBD2 agrees at 7 bases. The receptor comes from a male donor with papillary thyroid cancer or a benign thyroid nodule (not recorded which). Some clones in this sample may be carry-over from other donors' samples. CDR3 nucleotides: TGTGCCAGCAATTCCTATCGGCGGGAGCGGGATGAGCAGTTCTTC. It specifies CASNSYRRERDEQFF.